The source of this TCR beta chain is a study of blood T cells in healthy people across ages. Findings and limits, study-wide: A greater number of naive CD4+ cells and higher diversity distinguished long-lived donors from aged donors.

For the second PCR, which ran for about 7 to 11 cycles, a sample-barcoded 5' primer and a J-beta primer mix were used. TCRdb analysed the 5' RACE reads with MiXCR anew, one entry per CDR3 protein. The sample has around 1,000,000 distinct CDR3 sequences, under 30% seen once. On this clonotype: What it recognizes is unknown.

Germline values: CDR1 SEHNR, CDR2 FQNEAQ (reference sequence). Trimming took off 2 bases at V and 5 bases at J, with 16 bases between the two ends. CDR3 length equals 16 residues. The sample was also linked to a second study, of T cells of mothers and their children.

This sequence was found in a girl aged 2-10 years in good health. The V and J genes are TRBV7-9 and TRBJ2-1; D may match TRBD1 or TRBD2 (5 bases each). Material for sequencing was blood. CDR3 DNA: TGTGCCAGCAGCTTATGGGGGAGTGGGGCGGACAATGAGCAGTTCTTC. Translation: CASSLWGSGADNEQFF.